Presented here are 5 T cell receptor beta chains from one specimen sequenced in a study of shared clonotypes between healthy human individuals (dated by TCRdb to 2018 to 2021). Libraries were built with the immunoSEQ multiplex PCR assay. Held by TCRdb, this immuneACCESS table contains in-frame sequences only and omits some clones. Under half of the omission traces to an unresolved V gene where checked; the cause of the rest is unknown. This sample is represented by 2.3 million or so clones; 90% to 95% of them were singletons. The ten most abundant clones make up 0.3% to 0.4% of the sample. Sequenced material: naive CD4+ T cells from PBMCs. Explained via the paper, the cell subset or site label denotes: CD45RA+ positively selected. Source of these receptors: a man between 18 and 29 years old in good health. Some clones in this sample may be carry-over from other donors' samples.

V and J are TRBV11-2 and TRBJ1-2, with 11 bases identical to TRBD1. V shed 2 bases, J shed 7 bases, and the junction held 6 bases outside the gene matches. In germline, CDR1 is SGHAT, CDR2 FQNNGV. The CDR3 spans 15 residues. The CDR3 nucleotides are TGTGCCAGCAGCTTATTAGGACAGGGGGCGTCTGGCTACACCTTC. Amino acid sequence: CASSLLGQGASGYTF.

This rearrangement joins TRBV19 to TRBJ1-2, with TRBD1 matching over 10 bases. Losses at the gene ends were 9 bases for V and 5 bases for J; bases not matched to a gene: 3. Germline V gene lookup returns CDR1 LNHDA and CDR2 SQIVND (reference sequence). The CDR3 is 12 amino acids. The CDR3 is CASGDRGYGYTF. The DNA of the CDR3 is TGTGCCAGCGGGGACAGGGGTTATGGCTACACCTTC.

This rearrangement joins TRBV19 to TRBJ1-2; D is ambiguous. Trimming removed 0 bases at V and 5 bases at J, with 22 bases between. CDR3 size: 18 residues. The V gene's germline CDR1 is LNHDA and CDR2 SQIVND (reference sequence). CDR3 residues: CASSIDQSGQTKTYGYTF. Here the CDR3 DNA reads TGTGCCAGTAGTATAGATCAGTCTGGGCAGACAAAAACTTATGGCTACACCTTC.

This chain joins TRBV19 and TRBJ1-5; 8 nucleotides match TRBD1. Germline CDR1 LNHDA, CDR2 SQIVND (reference sequence). CDR3 length: 15 amino acids. V lost 6 bases, J lost 3 bases, and 7 bases stayed unmatched. The CDR3 spells CASSTGTGNNQPQHF. The DNA for the CDR3 is TGTGCCAGTAGCACCGGGACAGGTAACAATCAGCCCCAGCATTTT.

The chain couples TRBV28 to TRBJ2-7; unclear D gene. The germline V and J ends were trimmed by 5 bases and 0 bases, with 8 bases remaining between them. This CDR3 spans 13 amino acids. Germline loops: CDR1 MDHEN, CDR2 SYDVKM. CDR3 sequence: CASSPQSSYEQYF. CDR3 bases: TGTGCCAGCAGTCCGCAGAGCTCCTACGAGCAGTACTTC. Complete variable domain (other parts from reference TRBV28 and TRBJ2-7): DVKVTQSSRYLVKRTGEKVFLECVQDMDHENMFWYRQDPGLGLRLIYFSYDVKMKEKGDIPEGYSVSREKKERFSLILESASTNQTSMYLCASSPQSSYEQYFGPGTRLTVT.